This T cell receptor beta chain was retrieved from a study of human T cells and chemical hapten exposure (dated by TCRdb to about 2021). As for the study more broadly: For sensitization, 2% DPC in acetone was applied to a roughly 2 cm by roughly 2 cm area of upper inner arm skin. For TCR sequencing, blood came from 25 to 35 alopecia patients at anywhere from one to four time points (pre-sensitization, 2, 6 and 24 weeks). The patient cohort, mostly female, included alopecia areata with under or over 50% scalp involvement, alopecia totalis and alopecia universalis. Blood was sampled from patients pre-sensitization (week 0) and at 2, 6 and about 24 weeks after DPC sensitization. Patients additionally received weekly therapeutic DPC doses to the scalp throughout the approximately 25-week study period. In alopecia patients, the study followed how the peripheral blood TCR repertoire changed in vivo over primary and secondary sensitization to diphenylcyclopropenone (DPC), a hapten. Patch tests used Finn chambers with 0.01% DPC on the upper back, scored after 6 days by International Contact Dermatitis Research Group standards. Libraries were pooled for sequencing, and variation in per-sample TCR yields was attributed mainly to small differences in library volumes within the pool.

The germline V gene (reference sequence) gives CDR1 as MNHEY and CDR2 as SMNVEV. The CDR3 numbers 16 residues from cysteine through phenylalanine. Only the CDR3 region is kept as DNA, spanning 48 bases read in frame from base 1. Relative to germline, V is 5 bases shorter and J is 0 bases shorter, with 17 bases between their ends. Sample time point, as interpreted from the label and publication: pre-sensitization, week 0. The treatment or condition label on this specimen signifies: therapeutic diphenylcyclopropenone sensitization with weekly scalp DPC. At every patch-test visit, the blood draw took place before the patch test was put on. To be eligible, patients had to be aged 18 to 70, diagnosed with alopecia and judged suitable for DPC therapy, while pregnant patients were excluded. Total RNA was isolated from unfractionated whole blood collected in Tempus Blood RNA tubes. The library was made by RACE. Sequencing used a NextSeq 500. Library preparation attached unique molecular identifiers to individual cDNA molecules for quantitative, reproducible TCR counting. Both TCR alpha and TCR beta chains were sequenced from each blood RNA sample. For the original study's pipeline: A median of about 87,000 TCRs per sample was observed, with a range of about 20,000 to 700,000. V, J and CDR3 annotation of the TCR reads was carried out using the Decombinator software suite. Every sample was subsampled to the same number of TCRs (28,000) for the PS versus PT1 abundance plots. Expanded TCRs were defined as absent before sensitization and observed at least eight times at the 2-week time point. The public reads were run again by TCRdb, first through fastp at Q25 and then through MiXCR, and only productive beta chains were kept. When rows share a CDR3 protein, they turn into one entry using the most common DNA and genes. TCRdb, rather than the study authors, made the V and J calls. This sample has over 300,000 distinct CDR3 sequences in its table, and approximately 5.1% of those were observed once. Jointly, the top ten make up 2.6% of the sample.

To note about this clonotype: Its antigen has not been determined. Qualities for individual bases were not recorded, and no much larger clone is one base off.

Here is what the overall study found, with its caveats: Because all patients had alopecia, a presumed autoimmune disease, the immune response of the patients might differ from that of healthy individuals. Patch test score correlated positively with the number of PT1 expanded TCRs, reaching significance at thresholds 8, 16 and 32 but not at 4. No change with DPC sensitization was found in the number of TCRs above 1 in 1000 frequency, and no evidence of global repertoire structure alterations was found. Expanded TCRs formed significantly more large CDR3 similarity clusters than pre-sensitization or healthy control sets, consistent with antigen-driven responses. After repeated subsampling, the strength of the expansion versus patch-test correlation and the threshold at which it became significant changed.

This sequence originates from a woman aged 50 to 60 with alopecia areata. Some clones in this sample may be carry-over from other donors' samples. The specimen comprised whole blood, sampled in connection with sensitization to the hapten diphenylcyclopropenone (DPC). The sequence links TRBV27 to TRBJ2-7; TRBD1 could be the D gene, as 6 bases match. The bases are TGTGCCAGCAGTCCCATCCTCGGGACAAGCTCCTACGAGCAGTACTTC. Its protein reads: CASSPILGTSSYEQYF.